These 20 T cell receptor beta chains originate from one sample sequenced in a study of OX40 agonist ivuxolimab in advanced cancers. Generated by immunoSEQ multiplex PCR, the TCRdb table keeps only in-frame clones and is missing some. The table has around 84,000 clones, around 84% seen once. The sample consisted of CD4+ or CD8+ T cells sorted from blood, taken in a trial of the OX40 agonist ivuxolimab. Source of these receptors: an adult with an advanced solid tumor such as melanoma, head and neck, liver or kidney cancer.

This clone was observed a few times. This chain links TRBV30 with TRBJ1-1; perhaps TRBD1 as D (6 bases). CDR3 length: 15 residues. Germline lookup yields CDR1 GTSNPN and CDR2 SVGIG (reference sequence). V shed 0 bases and J shed 8 bases, with 19 bases lying between them. In DNA form, the CDR3 reads TGTGCCTGGAGTGTTTATGGGGGCGCTTCCCCCGAAGCTTTCTTT. This gives the protein CAWSVYGGASPEAFF.

This chain connects TRBV7-6 to TRBJ2-1; TRBD1 aligns across 10 bases. The junction had 2 bases not matched to a gene; V was cut back by 4 bases and J by 2 bases. CDR3 size: 15 residues. Per the germline V gene, CDR1 is SGHVS and CDR2 is FNYEAQ. This CDR3 reads CASSSGTGAYNEQFF. The DNA of the CDR3 is TGTGCCAGCAGCTCCGGGACAGGGGCCTACAATGAGCAGTTCTTC.

The chain recombines TRBV7-2 with TRBJ1-1, with D possibly being TRBD1 (5 bases). Trimming stripped 1 base from V and 8 bases from J, with 11 bases between. The CDR3 runs 13 residues. The germline V gene encodes CDR1 SGHTA and CDR2 FQGNSA. CDR3 sequence: CASSLVIRTEAFF. Here the CDR3 DNA reads TGTGCCAGCAGCTTAGTCATACGGACAGAAGCTTTCTTT.

V usage is TRBV5-1 and J usage is TRBJ1-1; D is unclear. The CDR3 runs to 13 residues. Germline CDR1 SGHRS, CDR2 YFSETQ. Trimming removed 6 bases from V and 4 bases from J, with 13 bases in between. CDR3 loop: CASKDSEITEAFF. As DNA, the CDR3 is TGCGCCAGCAAAGATAGCGAAATCACTGAAGCTTTCTTT.

The chain combines TRBV7-9 with TRBJ2-7; possible D gene TRBD1, 7 bases. The germline gives CDR1 SEHNR, CDR2 FQNEAQ (reference sequence). The V end lost 1 base, the J end lost 6 bases, and 13 bases lay between the germline ends. This CDR3 is 14 amino acids long. The CDR3 DNA sequence: TGTGCCAGCAGCTTAGGACAGGGAGGTGGCGAGCAGTACTTC. It translates to CASSLGQGGGEQYF.

The rearrangement links TRBV10-3 to TRBJ2-1, with D possibly TRBD2 on 5 matching bases. V was cut by 3 bases and J by 7 bases, with 16 bases left in between. Germline CDR1 reads ENHRY; CDR2 reads SYGVKD. The CDR3 totals 15 residues. The chain's CDR3 is CAISDRAAKGNEQFF. The CDR3 coding sequence is TGTGCCATCAGTGATCGAGCGGCCAAAGGTAATGAGCAGTTCTTC.

This chain uses TRBV6-5 with TRBJ1-3, with D possibly TRBD1 on 6 matching bases. Trimming took off 11 bases at V and 0 bases at J, with 17 bases between the two ends. The CDR3 has 15 amino acids. The germline V gene encodes CDR1 MNHEY and CDR2 SVGAGI. CDR3 nucleotide sequence: TGTGCCGGATACGGGACAACGGACTCTGGAAACACCATATATTTT. Protein: CAGYGTTDSGNTIYF.

The CDR3 sequence is CASREGSGPRANEKLFF. The CDR3 bases are TGCGCCAGCAGAGAGGGTTCAGGGCCGAGGGCTAATGAAAAACTGTTTTTT. V is TRBV5-1 and J is TRBJ1-4, with a tentative D call TRBD1 (5 bases). The CDR3 sequence is 17 residues long. V was trimmed by 5 bases and J by 3 bases, leaving 20 bases between them. The germline CDR1 and CDR2 sequences are SGHRS and YFSETQ.

The chain uses TRBV7-2 and TRBJ1-1, with D possibly matching TRBD1 (5 bases). CDR3 length equals 14 residues. V lost 1 base and J 1 base, leaving 7 bases between the germline ends. CDR1 is SGHTA, CDR2 FQGNSA, per germline. The CDR3 DNA reads as TGTGCCAGCAGCTTAGTTGGGGGGAACACTGAAGCTTTCTTT. Its protein product is CASSLVGGNTEAFF.

The chain employs TRBV7-6 and TRBJ2-7; D possibly matches TRBD1 or TRBD2 (6 bases each). The CDR3 extends over 17 amino acids. V lost 1 base and J lost 0, with 16 bases in between. Per the germline V gene, CDR1 is SGHVS and CDR2 is FNYEAQ. CDR3 in amino acids: CASSLESGAVNSYEQYF. As DNA, the CDR3 is TGTGCCAGCAGCTTAGAATCGGGGGCGGTAAACTCCTACGAGCAGTACTTC.

For this clone: Other DNA sequences within the sample encode an identical CDR3. The V gene is TRBV18, the J gene TRBJ2-5; tentatively, D is TRBD2 (6 bases). The CDR3 totals 15 residues. Trimming took off 3 bases at V and 4 bases at J, with 15 bases between the two ends. The germline CDR1 and CDR2 sequences are KGHSH and LQKENI. For the CDR3, the DNA is TGTGCCAGCTCACCGGGGGGACGGAAGGGAGAGACCCAGTACTTC. The encoded protein is CASSPGGRKGETQYF.

This clone was detected once. The rearrangement joins TRBV5-1 to TRBJ1-3; D gene unclear. Germline CDR1 reads SGHRS; CDR2 reads YFSETQ. The length of the CDR3 is 15 residues. V was clipped by 5 bases and J by 0 bases, with 12 bases between them. CDR3 loop: CASRPVGSSGNTIYF. The CDR3 DNA follows: TGCGCCAGCAGGCCCGTGGGGAGCTCTGGAAACACCATATATTTT.

This clone was found many times. This chain joins TRBV7-6 and TRBJ2-2; no clear D. Germline CDR1 reads SGHVS; CDR2 reads FNYEAQ. The CDR3 length is 12 residues. V dropped 4 bases and J dropped 5 bases, with 5 bases sitting between them. The CDR3 protein is CASSSSTGELFF. CDR3 bases: TGTGCCAGCAGCTCGTCAACCGGGGAGCTGTTTTTT.

The CDR3 DNA reads as TGTGCCAGCAGTTACCGGGGTCTCGAGAACACCATATATTTT. It specifies CASSYRGLENTIYF. This chain connects TRBV6-5 to TRBJ1-3, with D hard to call. The CDR3 loop spans 14 amino acids. Trimming removed 2 bases from V and 7 bases from J, with 12 bases in between. CDR1 is MNHEY and CDR2 is SVGAGI in the germline V gene.

The V call is TRBV19, the J call TRBJ1-2; no firm D call. The CDR3 has 18 residues. Germline CDR1 reads LNHDA; CDR2 reads SQIVND (reference sequence). The V and J ends lost 3 bases and 2 bases respectively, with 22 bases between them. Written as DNA, the CDR3 is TGTGCCAGTAGTATCCTTCCGGACCATGAAGGGCGGAACTATGGCTACACCTTC. Its translation: CASSILPDHEGRNYGYTF.

The chain recombines TRBV6-6 with TRBJ1-1; D gene ambiguous. This CDR3 contains 12 residues. CDR1 and CDR2 from the germline V gene are MNHNY and SVGAGI (reference sequence). The germline V and J ends were trimmed by 10 bases and 1 base, with 10 bases remaining between them. The CDR3 reads CATVPANTEAFF. In DNA, the CDR3 is TGTGCCACCGTCCCAGCGAACACTGAAGCTTTCTTT.

The chain couples TRBV25-1 to TRBJ1-2; 9 bases match TRBD1. The CDR3 spans 15 residues. Germline V gene data show CDR1 as MGHDK and CDR2 as SYGVNS. V gave up 2 bases and J gave up 6 bases; unmatched junction bases: 7. The CDR3 coding sequence is TGTGCCAGCAGTGAAACCGGGACAGGGAGGGATGGCTACACCTTC. Its translation is CASSETGTGRDGYTF.

The chain uses TRBV6-5 and TRBJ1-2, with D tentatively TRBD1 (6 bases). Germline V gives CDR1 MNHEY, CDR2 SVGAGI. V shed 6 bases and J shed 6 bases, with 14 bases lying between them. This CDR3 contains 13 residues. CDR3 nucleotides: TGTGCCAGCAGGGCGACAGGTTTGAATGGCTACACCTTC. Translating it yields CASRATGLNGYTF.

This chain joins TRBV5-1 and TRBJ1-4, with no clear D. V lost 4 bases, J lost 13 bases, and 17 bases lay in between. Germline loops: CDR1 SGHRS, CDR2 YFSETQ. The CDR3 covers 13 residues. Written as DNA, the CDR3 is TGCGCCAGCAGCCCATCGGAACGCTCGGGACTGTTTTTT. Translated, it gives CASSPSERSGLFF.

Regarding this clone: In the same sample, other DNA sequences code for this CDR3. This chain connects TRBV7-9 to TRBJ1-4, with D uncertain. The CDR3 spans 15 residues. Germline CDR1 reads SEHNR; CDR2 reads FQNEAQ (reference sequence). Trimming took off 4 bases at V and 0 bases at J, with 9 bases between the two ends. Here the CDR3 DNA reads TGTGCCAGCAGCTACCCTAGTACAACTAATGAAAAACTGTTTTTT. This translates into CASSYPSTTNEKLFF. Drawing the rest from reference TRBV7-9 and TRBJ1-4, the complete variable domain is DTGVSQNPRHKITKRGQNVTFRCDPISEHNRLYWYRQTLGQGPEFLTYFQNEAQLEKSRLLSDRFSAERPKGSFSTLEIQRTEQGDSAMYLCASSYPSTTNEKLFFGSGTQLSVL.